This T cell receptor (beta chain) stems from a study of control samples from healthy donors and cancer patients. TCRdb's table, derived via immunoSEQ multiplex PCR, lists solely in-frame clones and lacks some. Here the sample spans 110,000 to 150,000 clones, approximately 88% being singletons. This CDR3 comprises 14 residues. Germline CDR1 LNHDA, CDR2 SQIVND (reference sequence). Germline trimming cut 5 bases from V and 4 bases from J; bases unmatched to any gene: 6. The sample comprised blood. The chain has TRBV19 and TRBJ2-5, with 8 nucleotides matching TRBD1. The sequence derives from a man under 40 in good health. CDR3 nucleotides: TGTGCCAGTAGTTCCCGGACAGGGCCAGAGACCCAGTACTTC. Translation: CASSSRTGPETQYF.